A selection of T cell receptor beta chains follows, all from one sample in a study of T cell clonotyping in hematopoietic cell transplantation. TCRdb's copy holds only in-frame clones and misses some; the assay was immunoSEQ multiplex PCR. The sample yields about 47,000 clones, roughly four fifths seen once. The sequencing here drew on peripheral blood mononuclear cells, taken before stem cell transplant. Source of these receptors: a man aged 55 to 70 with myelodysplastic syndrome. Some clones in this sample may be carry-over from other donors' samples. The CDR3 runs from the conserved cysteine through the conserved F or W. Each record gives: V gene, J gene, D gene, clone size, CDR3 protein, CDR3 DNA. A D gene is named only where the DNA matches it firmly. Clone size is stated in some rows and not others, as once, few, many or a class when expanded.

TRBV19	TRBJ1-2	NA	NA	CASSPRTVSANYGYTF	TGTGCCAGTAGTCCGAGGACGGTGTCAGCTAACTATGGCTACACCTTC
TRBV6-5	TRBJ1-2	NA	NA	CASSLTEVAGYTF	TGTGCCAGCAGTTTGACAGAGGTTGCAGGCTACACCTTC
TRBV7-8	TRBJ1-3	TRBD1	NA	CASSLARGGNTIYF	TGTGCCAGCAGCTTAGCCAGGGGGGGAAACACCATATATTTT
TRBV7-2	TRBJ1-2	TRBD1	NA	CASSFVGTGYYGYTF	TGTGCCAGCAGCTTCGTCGGGACAGGGTACTATGGCTACACCTTC
TRBV6-5	TRBJ1-2	TRBD1	few	CASSTTGSGYTF	TGTGCCAGCAGTACGACAGGGAGCGGCTACACCTTC
TRBV28	TRBJ1-2	NA	NA	CASSFSGANYGYTF	TGTGCCAGCAGTTTTTCCGGAGCTAACTATGGCTACACCTTC
TRBV30	TRBJ1-2	NA	NA	CAWSVFQVGTNYGYTF	TGTGCCTGGAGTGTTTTTCAAGTTGGGACTAACTATGGCTACACCTTC
TRBV19	TRBJ2-1	NA	few	CASSGGTVYNEQFF	TGTGCCAGTAGTGGCGGGACAGTCTACAATGAGCAGTTCTTC
TRBV6-6	TRBJ1-5	NA	once	CASSYSGFSNQPQHF	TGTGCCAGCAGTTACTCAGGGTTTAGCAATCAGCCCCAGCATTTT
TRBV15	TRBJ1-2	TRBD1	few	CATSRSDRGHGYTF	TGTGCCACCAGCAGATCGGACAGGGGGCATGGCTACACCTTC
TRBV5-6	TRBJ2-3	NA	NA	CASSLEDTPHFTDTQYF	TGTGCCAGCAGCTTGGAAGACACTCCCCACTTCACAGATACGCAGTATTTT
TRBV10-1	TRBJ2-7	NA	NA	CASSEGLYPPYEQYF	TGCGCCAGCAGTGAGGGGCTCTATCCCCCCTACGAGCAGTACTTC
TRBV5-4	TRBJ2-1	NA	NA	CASSFTALGRYNEQFF	TGTGCCAGCAGCTTTACCGCCCTGGGCAGGTACAATGAGCAGTTCTTC
TRBV6-1	TRBJ2-2	TRBD2	NA	CASTSGGANTGELFF	TGTGCCAGCACTAGCGGGGGGGCTAACACCGGGGAGCTGTTTTTT
TRBV30	TRBJ2-7	NA	NA	CAWSGDGANSYEQYF	TGTGCCTGGAGCGGGGATGGGGCCAACTCCTACGAGCAGTACTTC
TRBV7-2	TRBJ2-5	NA	NA	CASSLGTANQETQYF	TGTGCCAGCAGCTTAGGGACAGCGAACCAAGAGACCCAGTACTTC
TRBV7-2	TRBJ1-2	NA	NA	CASSPRRDLTF	TGTGCCAGCAGCCCTAGACGCGATCTTACCTTC
TRBV30	TRBJ2-1	NA	few	CAWSFDEQFF	TGTGCCTGGAGTTTCGATGAGCAGTTCTTC
TRBV19	TRBJ2-7	NA	once	CASSSGETYEQYF	TGTGCCAGTAGTTCCGGGGAGACCTACGAGCAGTACTTC
TRBV4-3	TRBJ1-3	TRBD1	NA	CASSQLGTAGNTIYF	TGCGCCAGCAGCCAACTTGGGACAGCTGGAAACACCATATATTTT
TRBV4-2	TRBJ2-3	NA	NA	CASSQERADTQYF	TGTGCCAGCAGCCAAGAAAGGGCAGATACGCAGTATTTT
TRBV20-1	TRBJ1-1	NA	NA	CSAEQNTEAFF	TGCAGTGCCGAACAGAACACTGAAGCTTTCTTT
TRBV28	TRBJ1-5	NA	NA	CASSETGDNQPQHF	TGTGCCAGCAGTGAAACGGGGGACAATCAGCCCCAGCATTTT
TRBV4-2	TRBJ1-4	NA	NA	CASSPDGASDEKLFF	TGTGCCAGCAGCCCCGACGGGGCTTCAGATGAAAAACTGTTTTTT
TRBV19	TRBJ2-6	TRBD1	NA	CATKGQASSGANVLTF	TGTGCCACCAAGGGACAGGCGAGCTCTGGGGCCAACGTCCTGACTTTC
TRBV6-1	TRBJ2-4	TRBD1	once	CATRTGLAKNIQYF	TGTGCCACCCGGACAGGGCTAGCCAAAAACATTCAGTACTTC
TRBV27	TRBJ2-2	NA	NA	CASSPQRGQSLTGELFF	TGTGCCAGCAGTCCTCAGCGGGGACAGAGCTTAACCGGGGAGCTGTTTTTT
TRBV11-3	TRBJ1-1	NA	NA	CASSLGVGLNTEAFF	TGTGCCAGCAGCTTAGGAGTGGGCCTGAACACTGAAGCTTTCTTT
TRBV6-5	TRBJ1-2	NA	NA	CASSYSGTRTYGYTF	TGTGCCAGCAGTTACTCGGGAACGCGCACTTATGGCTACACCTTC
TRBV28	TRBJ2-2	TRBD2	NA	CASSLAGGSAGELFF	TGTGCCAGCAGCCTAGCGGGGGGGAGCGCCGGGGAGCTGTTTTTT
TRBV11-2	TRBJ1-3	NA	NA	CASSLYVDTIYF	TGTGCCAGCAGCTTATATGTCGACACCATATATTTT
TRBV5-1	TRBJ1-1	NA	NA	CASSEGSRLNTEAFF	TGCGCCAGCAGCGAGGGCTCACGGCTGAACACTGAAGCTTTCTTT
TRBV7-6	TRBJ2-1	NA	once	CASSLAPGFFSYNEQFF	TGTGCCAGCAGCTTAGCGCCGGGCTTCTTCTCCTACAATGAGCAGTTCTTC
TRBV28	TRBJ2-2	NA	NA	CASSLFRRFANTGELFF	TGTGCCAGCAGTTTATTCCGGCGGTTCGCGAACACCGGGGAGCTGTTTTTT
TRBV2	TRBJ2-3	NA	NA	CASSEARGGTQYF	TGTGCCAGCAGTGAAGCGAGAGGGGGTACGCAGTATTTT
TRBV19	TRBJ1-2	TRBD1	NA	CASSIIPGLGGRGYTF	TGTGCCAGTAGTATTATTCCCGGGCTAGGGGGCCGAGGCTACACCTTC
TRBV11-2	TRBJ2-7	TRBD1	NA	CASSPGQGANEQYF	TGTGCCAGCAGCCCGGGACAGGGGGCAAACGAGCAGTACTTC
TRBV9	TRBJ2-2	NA	once	CASSVVLSPANTGELFF	TGTGCCAGCAGCGTAGTGCTGAGTCCCGCGAACACCGGGGAGCTGTTTTTT
TRBV7-9	TRBJ2-3	NA	NA	CASSSPDLTDTQYF	TGTGCCAGCAGCTCCCCGGACTTAACAGATACGCAGTATTTT
TRBV6-4	TRBJ1-1	NA	NA	CASSQSGGGEAFF	TGTGCCAGCAGTCAGTCTGGGGGCGGTGAAGCTTTCTTT
TRBV7-3	TRBJ1-1	NA	NA	CASSSGGPEAFF	TGTGCCAGCAGCTCGGGGGGGCCTGAAGCTTTCTTT
TRBV5-6	TRBJ2-1	TRBD2	NA	CASSLELAGPDYNEQFF	TGTGCCAGCAGCTTGGAGCTAGCGGGGCCGGATTACAATGAGCAGTTCTTC
TRBV7-2	TRBJ1-5	NA	NA	CASSSDRRYGSNQPQHF	TGTGCCAGCAGCTCTGACAGGCGATATGGAAGCAATCAGCCCCAGCATTTT
TRBV5-1	TRBJ1-4	NA	NA	CASSLVGGTNEKLFF	TGCGCCAGCAGCTTGGTCGGGGGGACTAATGAAAAACTGTTTTTT
TRBV6-8	TRBJ2-1	NA	NA	CASSYSFGTITPGLFF	TGTGCCAGCAGTTACTCGTTCGGGACGATTACCCCGGGACTGTTCTTC
TRBV7-2	TRBJ1-2	TRBD1	NA	CASSLMILGQGLGYTF	TGTGCCAGCAGCTTAATGATTTTGGGACAGGGTTTGGGCTACACCTTC
TRBV28	TRBJ1-4	NA	NA	CASSPGVPTNEKLFF	TGTGCCAGCAGTCCAGGGGTGCCTACTAATGAAAAACTGTTTTTT
TRBV11-2	TRBJ2-3	NA	NA	CASSPGTDTQYF	TGTGCCAGCAGCCCCGGGACAGATACGCAGTATTTT
TRBV30	TRBJ1-1	NA	NA	CAWRRAVNTEAFF	TGTGCCTGGAGAAGGGCCGTGAACACTGAAGCTTTCTTT
TRBV7-2	TRBJ1-5	NA	NA	CASSFMGVGEPQHF	TGTGCCAGCAGCTTCATGGGGGTTGGGGAGCCCCAGCATTTT
TRBV19	TRBJ1-2	NA	few	CASSMDRGYGYTF	TGTGCCAGTAGTATGGACAGAGGCTATGGCTACACCTTC
TRBV6-5	TRBJ2-2	TRBD2	NA	CASSRGGGTGELFF	TGTGCCAGCAGCCGGGGGGGCGGCACCGGGGAGCTGTTTTTT
TRBV6-1	TRBJ2-7	NA	NA	CASKDYYSYEQYF	TGTGCCAGCAAGGACTACTACTCCTACGAGCAGTACTTC
TRBV6-4	TRBJ2-1	NA	few	CASSAEAGSYNEQFF	TGTGCCAGCAGTGCCGAGGCGGGGTCTTACAATGAGCAGTTCTTC
TRBV4-3	TRBJ2-7	TRBD2	NA	CASSQGGSGRIAYEQYF	TGCGCCAGCAGCCAAGGGGGCAGCGGGAGGATAGCCTACGAGCAGTACTTC
TRBV9	TRBJ1-6	NA	few	CASSVDRGAGSPLHF	TGTGCCAGCAGCGTAGATCGGGGGGCTGGGTCACCCCTCCACTTT
TRBV28	TRBJ1-2	NA	NA	CASSSGLAEGYTF	TGTGCCAGCAGTTCCGGTCTGGCCGAAGGCTACACCTTC
TRBV5-5	TRBJ2-6	TRBD1	NA	CASSLAVWGQISGANVLTF	TGTGCCAGCAGCTTGGCTGTCTGGGGACAGATCTCTGGGGCCAACGTCCTGACTTTC